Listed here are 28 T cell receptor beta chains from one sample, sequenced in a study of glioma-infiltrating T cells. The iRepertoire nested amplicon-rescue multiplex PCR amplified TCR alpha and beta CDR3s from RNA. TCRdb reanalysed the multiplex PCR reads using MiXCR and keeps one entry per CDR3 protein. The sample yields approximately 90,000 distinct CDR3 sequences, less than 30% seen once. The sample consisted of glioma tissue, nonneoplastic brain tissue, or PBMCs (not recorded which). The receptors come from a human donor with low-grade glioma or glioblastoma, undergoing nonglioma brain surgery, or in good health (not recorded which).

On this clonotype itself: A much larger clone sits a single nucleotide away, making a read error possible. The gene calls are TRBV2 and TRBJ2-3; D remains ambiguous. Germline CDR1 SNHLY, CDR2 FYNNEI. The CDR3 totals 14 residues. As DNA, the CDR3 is TGTGCCGGCAGTGAAAACCAGAGCACAGATACGCAGTATTTT. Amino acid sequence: CAGSENQSTDTQYF.

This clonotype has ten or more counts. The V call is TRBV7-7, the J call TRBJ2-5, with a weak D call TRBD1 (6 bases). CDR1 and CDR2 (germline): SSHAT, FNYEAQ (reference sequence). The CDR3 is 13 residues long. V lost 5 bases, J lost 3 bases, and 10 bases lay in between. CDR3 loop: CASSLGQKETQYF. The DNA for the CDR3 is TGTGCCAGCAGCCTCGGACAGAAAGAGACCCAGTACTTC.

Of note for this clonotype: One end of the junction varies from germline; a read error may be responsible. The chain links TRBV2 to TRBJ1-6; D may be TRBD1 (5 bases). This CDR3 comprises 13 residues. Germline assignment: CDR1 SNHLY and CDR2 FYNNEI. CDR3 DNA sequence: TGTGCCAGCAGCGCCTTGGACAATTCAACCCTCCACTTT. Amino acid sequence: CASSALDNSTLHF.

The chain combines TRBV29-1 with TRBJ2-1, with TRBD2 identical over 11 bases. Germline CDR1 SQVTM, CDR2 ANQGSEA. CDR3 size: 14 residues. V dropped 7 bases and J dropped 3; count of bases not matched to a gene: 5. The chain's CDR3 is CSGRLAGNYNEQFF. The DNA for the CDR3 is TGCAGCGGTAGACTAGCGGGAAACTACAATGAGCAGTTCTTC.

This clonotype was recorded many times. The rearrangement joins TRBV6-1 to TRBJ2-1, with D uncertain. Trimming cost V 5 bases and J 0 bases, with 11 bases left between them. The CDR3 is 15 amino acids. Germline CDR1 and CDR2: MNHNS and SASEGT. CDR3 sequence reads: CASSYGRSSYNEQFF. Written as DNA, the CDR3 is TGTGCCAGCAGTTACGGTCGGAGCTCCTACAATGAGCAGTTCTTC.

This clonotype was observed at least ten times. In DNA form, the CDR3 reads TGTGCCAGCAGTTACGTACAGATCGCGAACACCGGGGAGCTGTTTTTT. This gives the protein CASSYVQIANTGELFF. This chain uses TRBV6-7 with TRBJ2-2, with D uncertain. TRBV6-7 is noted as an ORF with a role that remains uncertain. Deletions cut 2 bases from V and 0 bases from J, with 10 bases between. The CDR3 contains 16 residues.

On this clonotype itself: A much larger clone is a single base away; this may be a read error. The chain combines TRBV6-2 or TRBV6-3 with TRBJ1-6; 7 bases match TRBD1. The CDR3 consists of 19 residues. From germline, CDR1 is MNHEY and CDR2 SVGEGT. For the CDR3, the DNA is TGTGCCAGCAGACGGGACAGAGGGACTTACCTCTCCTATAAGTCACCCCTCCACTTT. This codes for CASRRDRGTYLSYKSPLHF.

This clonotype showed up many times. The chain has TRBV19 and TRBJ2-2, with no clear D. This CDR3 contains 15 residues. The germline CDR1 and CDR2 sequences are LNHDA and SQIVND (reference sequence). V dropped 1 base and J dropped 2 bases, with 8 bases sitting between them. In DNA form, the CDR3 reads TGTGCCAGTAGTATAGGGACGGTTAACACCGGGGAGCTGTTTTTT. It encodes CASSIGTVNTGELFF.

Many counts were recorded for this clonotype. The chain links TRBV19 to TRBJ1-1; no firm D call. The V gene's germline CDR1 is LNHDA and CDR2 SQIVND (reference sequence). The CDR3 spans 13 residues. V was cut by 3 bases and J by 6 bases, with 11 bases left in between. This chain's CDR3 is CASSITQAAEAFF. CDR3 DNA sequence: TGTGCCAGTAGTATTACGCAGGCGGCTGAAGCTTTCTTT.

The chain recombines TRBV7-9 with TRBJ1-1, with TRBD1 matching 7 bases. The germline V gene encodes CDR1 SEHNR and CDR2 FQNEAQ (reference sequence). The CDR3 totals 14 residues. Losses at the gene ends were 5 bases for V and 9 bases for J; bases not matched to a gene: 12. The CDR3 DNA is TGTGCCAGCAGCGATCAAGGGGCCAGGGGGAAAGCTTTCTTT. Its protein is CASSDQGARGKAFF.

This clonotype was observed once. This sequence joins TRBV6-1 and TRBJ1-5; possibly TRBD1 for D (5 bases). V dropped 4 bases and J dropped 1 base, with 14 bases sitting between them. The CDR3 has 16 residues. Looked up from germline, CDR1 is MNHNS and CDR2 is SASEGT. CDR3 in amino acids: CASSARARGSNQPQHF. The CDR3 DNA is TGTGCCAGCAGTGCCCGGGCCCGGGGGAGCAATCAGCCCCAGCATTTT.

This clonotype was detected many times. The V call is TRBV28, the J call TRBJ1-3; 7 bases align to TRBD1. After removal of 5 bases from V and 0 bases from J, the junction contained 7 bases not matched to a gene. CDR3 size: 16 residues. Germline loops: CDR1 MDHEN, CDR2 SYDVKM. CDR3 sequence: CASSPRGQRSGNTIYF. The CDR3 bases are TGTGCCAGCAGTCCAAGGGGACAGCGCTCTGGAAACACCATATATTTT.

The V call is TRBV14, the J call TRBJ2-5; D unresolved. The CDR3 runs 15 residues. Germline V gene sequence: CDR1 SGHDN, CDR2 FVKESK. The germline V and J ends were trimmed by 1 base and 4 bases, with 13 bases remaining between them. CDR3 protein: CASSQGAARRETQYF. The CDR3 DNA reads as TGTGCCAGCAGCCAAGGGGCCGCCAGGCGAGAGACCCAGTACTTC.

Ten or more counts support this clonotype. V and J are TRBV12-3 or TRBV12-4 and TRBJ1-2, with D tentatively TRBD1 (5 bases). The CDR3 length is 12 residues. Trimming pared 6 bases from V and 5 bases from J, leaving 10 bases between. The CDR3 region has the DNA TGTGCCAGCAGCCGGGACGGTTATGGCTACACCTTC. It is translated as CASSRDGYGYTF.

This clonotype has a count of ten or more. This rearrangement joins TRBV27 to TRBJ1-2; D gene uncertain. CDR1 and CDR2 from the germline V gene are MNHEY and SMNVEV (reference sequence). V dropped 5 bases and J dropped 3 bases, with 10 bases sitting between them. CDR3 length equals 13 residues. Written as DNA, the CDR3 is TGTGCCAGCAGTAGACGGTGGGACTATGGCTACACCTTC. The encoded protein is CASSRRWDYGYTF.

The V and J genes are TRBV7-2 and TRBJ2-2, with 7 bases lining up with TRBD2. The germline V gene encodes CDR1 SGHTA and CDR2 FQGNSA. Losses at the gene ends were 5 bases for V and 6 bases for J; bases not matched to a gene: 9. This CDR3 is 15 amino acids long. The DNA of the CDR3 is TGTGCCAGCAGCCCCTGGGACTATCACGCCGGGGAGCTGTTTTTT. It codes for CASSPWDYHAGELFF.

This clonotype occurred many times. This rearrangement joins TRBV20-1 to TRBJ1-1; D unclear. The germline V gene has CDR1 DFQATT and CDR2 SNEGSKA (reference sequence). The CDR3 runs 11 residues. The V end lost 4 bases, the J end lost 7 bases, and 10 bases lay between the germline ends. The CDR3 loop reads CSANRVFEAFF. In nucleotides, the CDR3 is TGCAGTGCTAACCGGGTATTTGAAGCTTTCTTT.

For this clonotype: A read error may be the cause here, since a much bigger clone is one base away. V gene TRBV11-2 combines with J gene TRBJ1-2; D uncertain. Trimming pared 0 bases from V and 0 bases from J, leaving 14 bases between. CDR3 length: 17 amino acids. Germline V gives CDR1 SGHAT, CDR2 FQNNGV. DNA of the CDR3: TGTGCCAGCAGCTTAGAGGACCCACTCGTTCCTAACTATGGCTACACCTTC. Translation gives CASSLEDPLVPNYGYTF.

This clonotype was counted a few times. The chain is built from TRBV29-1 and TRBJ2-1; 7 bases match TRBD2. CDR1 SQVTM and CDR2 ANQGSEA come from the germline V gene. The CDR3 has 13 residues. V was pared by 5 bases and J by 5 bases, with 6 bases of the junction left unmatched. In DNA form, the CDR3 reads TGCAGCGTTCCCAGCGGGGCAAACAATGAGCAGTTCTTC. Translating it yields CSVPSGANNEQFF.

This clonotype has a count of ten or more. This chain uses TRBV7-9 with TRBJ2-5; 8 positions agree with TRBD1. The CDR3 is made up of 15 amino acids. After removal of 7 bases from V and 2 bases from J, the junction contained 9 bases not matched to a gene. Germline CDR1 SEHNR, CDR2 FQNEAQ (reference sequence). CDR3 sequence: CASNSLGTGQETQYF. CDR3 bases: TGTGCCAGCAACTCGCTTGGGACAGGACAAGAGACCCAGTACTTC.

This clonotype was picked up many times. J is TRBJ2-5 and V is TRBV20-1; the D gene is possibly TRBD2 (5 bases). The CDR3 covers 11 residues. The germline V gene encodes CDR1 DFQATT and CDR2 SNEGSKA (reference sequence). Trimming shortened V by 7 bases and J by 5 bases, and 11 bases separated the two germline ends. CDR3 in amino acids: CSVDSGETQYF. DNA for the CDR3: TGCAGTGTAGACTCGGGGGAGACCCAGTACTTC.

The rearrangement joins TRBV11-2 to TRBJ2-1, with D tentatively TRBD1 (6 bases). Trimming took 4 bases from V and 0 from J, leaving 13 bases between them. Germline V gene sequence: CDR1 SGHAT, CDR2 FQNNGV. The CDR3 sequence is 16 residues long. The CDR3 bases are TGTGCCAGCAGCTCCCAGGGGATCGGCTCCTACAATGAGCAGTTCTTC. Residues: CASSSQGIGSYNEQFF.

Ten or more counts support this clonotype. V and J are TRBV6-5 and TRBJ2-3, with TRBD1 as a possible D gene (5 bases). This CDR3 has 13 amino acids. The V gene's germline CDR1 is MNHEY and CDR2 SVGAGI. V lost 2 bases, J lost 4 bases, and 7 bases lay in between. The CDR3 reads CASSYGAADTQYF. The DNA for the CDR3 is TGTGCCAGCAGTTACGGGGCAGCAGATACGCAGTATTTT.

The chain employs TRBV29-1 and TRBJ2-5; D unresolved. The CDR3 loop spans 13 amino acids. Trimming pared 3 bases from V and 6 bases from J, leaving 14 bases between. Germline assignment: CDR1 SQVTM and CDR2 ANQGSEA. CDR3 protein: CSVDRGQVKTQYF. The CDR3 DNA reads TGCAGCGTTGATCGAGGCCAGGTTAAGACCCAGTACTTC.

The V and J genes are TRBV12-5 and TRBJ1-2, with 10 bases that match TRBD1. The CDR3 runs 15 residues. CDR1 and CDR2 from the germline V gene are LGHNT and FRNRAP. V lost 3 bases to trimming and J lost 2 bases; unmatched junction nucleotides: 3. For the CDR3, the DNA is TGTGCTAGTGGTTTTGGGACAGGGGACAACTATGGCTACACCTTC. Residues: CASGFGTGDNYGYTF. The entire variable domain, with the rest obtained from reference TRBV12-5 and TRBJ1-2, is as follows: DARVTQTPRHKVTEMGQEVTMRCQPILGHNTVFWYRQTMMQGLELLAYFRNRAPLDDSGMPKDRFSAEMPDATLATLKIQPSEPRDSAVYFCASGFGTGDNYGYTFGSGTRLTVV.

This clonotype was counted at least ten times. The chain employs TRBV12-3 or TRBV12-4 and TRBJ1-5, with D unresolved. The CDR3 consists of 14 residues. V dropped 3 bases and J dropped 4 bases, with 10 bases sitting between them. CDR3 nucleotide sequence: TGTGCCAGCAGTTTTACGGGGTCGAATCAGCCCCAGCATTTT. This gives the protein CASSFTGSNQPQHF.

The CDR3 region is CARTTRVRPRVQFF. The CDR3 DNA follows: TGTGCCAGGACCACCCGGGTACGCCCTAGGGTGCAGTTCTTC. This rearrangement joins TRBV6-1 to TRBJ2-1; D not resolved. Trimming left V 9 bases short and J 12 bases short, with 24 bases between. Germline assignment: CDR1 MNHNS and CDR2 SASEGT. The CDR3 totals 14 residues.

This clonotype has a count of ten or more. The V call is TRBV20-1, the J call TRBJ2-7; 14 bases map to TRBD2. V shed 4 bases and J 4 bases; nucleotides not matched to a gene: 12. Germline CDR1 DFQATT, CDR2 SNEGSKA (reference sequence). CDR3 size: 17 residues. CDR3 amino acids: CSATNRLAGGPIYEQYF. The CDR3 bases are TGCAGTGCTACCAACAGACTAGCGGGAGGGCCTATTTACGAGCAGTACTTC.